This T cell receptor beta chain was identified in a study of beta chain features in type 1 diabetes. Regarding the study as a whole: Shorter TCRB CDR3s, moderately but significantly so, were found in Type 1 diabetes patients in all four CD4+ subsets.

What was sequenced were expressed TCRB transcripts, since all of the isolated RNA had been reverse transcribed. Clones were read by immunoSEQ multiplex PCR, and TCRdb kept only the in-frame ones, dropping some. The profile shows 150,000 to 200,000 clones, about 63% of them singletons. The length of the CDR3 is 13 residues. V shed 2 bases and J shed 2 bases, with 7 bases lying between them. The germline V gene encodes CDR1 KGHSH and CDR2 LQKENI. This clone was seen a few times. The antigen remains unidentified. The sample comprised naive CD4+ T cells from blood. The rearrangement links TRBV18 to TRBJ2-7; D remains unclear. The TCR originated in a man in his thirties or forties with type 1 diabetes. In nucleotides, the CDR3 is TGTGCCAGCTCACCAGACGGACCCTACGAGCAGTACTTC. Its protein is CASSPDGPYEQYF.